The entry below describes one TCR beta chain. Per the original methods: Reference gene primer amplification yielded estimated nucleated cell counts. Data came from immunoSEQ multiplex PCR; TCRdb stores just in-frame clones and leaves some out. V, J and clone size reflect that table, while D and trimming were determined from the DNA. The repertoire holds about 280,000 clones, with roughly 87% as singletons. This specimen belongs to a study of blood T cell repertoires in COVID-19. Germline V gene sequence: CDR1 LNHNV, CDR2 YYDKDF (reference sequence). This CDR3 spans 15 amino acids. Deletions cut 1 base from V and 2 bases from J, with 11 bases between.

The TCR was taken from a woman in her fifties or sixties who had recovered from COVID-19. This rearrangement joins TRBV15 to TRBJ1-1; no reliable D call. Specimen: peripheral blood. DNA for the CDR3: TGTGCCACCAGCAGAGGCGAGGTGGTTAACACTGAAGCTTTCTTT. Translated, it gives CATSRGEVVNTEAFF. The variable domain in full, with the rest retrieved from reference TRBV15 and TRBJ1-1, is DAMVIQNPRYQVTQFGKPVTLSCSQTLNHNVMYWYQQKSSQAPKLLFHYYDKDFNNEADTPDNFQSRRPNTSFCFLDIRSPGLGDTAMYLCATSRGEVVNTEAFFGQGTRLTVV.